This T cell receptor (beta chain) was identified in a study of cytomegalovirus exposure and HLA in healthy donors. As for this clone: Its specificity is not known.

The PCR used 60 Vbeta and 13 Jbeta primers. Profiling relied on immunoSEQ multiplex PCR, and the TCRdb table lists in-frame clones only, not all of them. This repertoire comprises more than 95,000 clones; its ten largest clones make up approximately 2.6%. General study results and limits: Indistinguishable V segments, including TRBV6-2 and TRBV6-3, were excluded. Presence/absence analyses rested on an assumption that sequencing depth was roughly uniform across donors.

V was pared by 5 bases and J by 7 bases, with 24 bases between. The CDR3 covers 16 residues. Germline V gene data show CDR1 as SGHAT and CDR2 as FQNNGV. Sequencing used PBMCs. The genes are TRBV11-2 and TRBJ2-7; D not resolved. This receptor was taken from a man under 40 in good health and CMV-seronegative. CDR3 region: CASSPLRRLGPLEQYF. In DNA, the CDR3 is TGTGCCAGCAGCCCCCTCCGCAGGCTGGGTCCTCTAGAGCAGTACTTC.